The present T cell receptor (beta chain) was sequenced within a study of OX40 agonist ivuxolimab in advanced cancers. Study-level points and caveats: Researchers report that CD8+ T cells had, on average, more expanded clones than CD4+.

The CDR3 loop spans 16 amino acids. Germline loops: CDR1 SEHNR, CDR2 FQNEAQ (reference sequence). Trimming shortened V by 5 bases and J by 4 bases, and 20 bases separated the two germline ends. In regard to this clone: Its target is unknown.

Assay used: immunoSEQ multiplex PCR; TCRdb lists only in-frame clones, some missing. In the table there are around 70,000 clones, around 90% of which are singletons. This sequence was found in an adult with an advanced solid tumor such as melanoma, head and neck, liver or kidney cancer. The sample was CD4+ or CD8+ T cells sorted from blood, taken in a trial of the OX40 agonist ivuxolimab. The J gene is TRBJ1-2, the V gene TRBV7-9; D not resolved. This CDR3 reads CASSDAPSNSFYGYTF. CDR3 in DNA: TGTGCCAGCAGCGATGCCCCCAGCAATTCCTTCTATGGCTACACCTTC.